This record covers a single T cell receptor (beta chain). In the authors' methods: Researchers report that nucleated cell counts were estimated from reference gene primer amplification. TCRdb keeps only in-frame clones here, not all; method: immunoSEQ multiplex PCR. V and J calls and clone size follow that table, whereas D and trimming were derived from the DNA. The sample shows 75,000 to 100,000 clones, over 75% of them seen only once. This entry is derived from a study of blood T cell repertoires in COVID-19. About the research overall: The cDNA or gDNA used as material had been derived from T cells, B-cell-depleted T cells, or PBMCs.

The sequence was obtained from a man between 60 and 75 years old with acute or convalescent COVID-19. Specimen: peripheral blood.

The CDR3 is CASSSRGGREGYTF. The CDR3 DNA reads TGTGCCAGCAGCTCTCGTGGGGGGCGGGAGGGCTACACCTTC. The genes are TRBV7-2 and TRBJ1-2, with D perhaps matching TRBD1 (6 bases). Germline V lookup: CDR1 SGHTA, CDR2 FQGNSA. V dropped 4 bases and J dropped 8 bases, with 17 bases sitting between them. The CDR3 sequence is 14 residues long.